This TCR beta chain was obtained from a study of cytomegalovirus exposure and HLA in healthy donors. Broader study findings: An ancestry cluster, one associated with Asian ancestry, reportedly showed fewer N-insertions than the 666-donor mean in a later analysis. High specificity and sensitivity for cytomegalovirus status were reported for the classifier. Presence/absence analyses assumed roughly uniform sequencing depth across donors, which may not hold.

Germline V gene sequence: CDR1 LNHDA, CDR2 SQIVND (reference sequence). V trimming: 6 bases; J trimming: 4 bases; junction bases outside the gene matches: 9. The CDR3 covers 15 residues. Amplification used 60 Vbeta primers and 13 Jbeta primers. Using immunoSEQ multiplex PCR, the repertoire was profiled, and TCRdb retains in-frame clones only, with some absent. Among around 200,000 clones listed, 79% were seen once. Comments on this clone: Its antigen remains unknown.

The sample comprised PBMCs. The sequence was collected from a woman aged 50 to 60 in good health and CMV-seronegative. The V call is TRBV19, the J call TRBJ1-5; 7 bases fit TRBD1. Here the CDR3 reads CASRGTALGNQPQHF. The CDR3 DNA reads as TGTGCCAGTAGAGGGACAGCCCTTGGTAATCAGCCCCAGCATTTT.